This TCR beta chain was sequenced for a study of T cell responses to AZD1222 COVID-19 vaccine. Germline CDR1 DFQATT, CDR2 SNEGSKA (reference sequence). Trimming shortened V by 6 bases and J by 4 bases, and 10 bases separated the two germline ends. This CDR3 contains 11 residues. TCRdb's table, derived via immunoSEQ multiplex PCR, lists solely in-frame clones and lacks some. Of 150,000 or so clones detected, more than 85% appear once; the ten largest clones hold 7.5% to 9.5%. This clonotype originated in an adult in good health. This material consisted of peripheral blood, taken on day 0 of AZD1222 vaccination. The chain employs TRBV20-1 and TRBJ2-7; possible D gene TRBD2, 5 bases. CDR3 sequence: CSALEAYEQYF. CDR3 DNA: TGCAGTGCCCTGGAGGCATACGAGCAGTACTTC.